The source of this T cell receptor (beta chain) is a study of blood T cell repertoires in COVID-19. Profiled with immunoSEQ multiplex PCR; TCRdb holds only in-frame clones, not every one. The sample lists more than 300,000 clones, more than 70% occurring once. V was clipped by 2 bases and J by 12 bases; unmatched bases: 14. The CDR3 sequence is 15 residues long. Germline assignment: CDR1 MNHEY and CDR2 SVGAGI. In its sample, this clone was seen a few times. The chain combines TRBV6-5 with TRBJ2-7; TRBD2 matches at 9 bases. The sample was peripheral blood. This TCR was sampled from an older woman with COVID-19, enrolled during active disease. The DNA for the CDR3 is TGTGCCAGCAGTTACGCAACTAGCGGGCTCCCACCGTTGTACTTC. This codes for CASSYATSGLPPLYF.